These T cell receptor beta chains were read from a single sample in a study of persistence of HIV-infected CD4 T cells. These receptors are not linked to any known antigen. The data were produced by immunoSEQ multiplex PCR, yet TCRdb's version contains in-frame clones alone and is incomplete. Of about 9,200 clones in the sample, under 90% were seen once. Sequencing was performed on CD4+ T cells sorted from PBMCs after approximately 18-hour stimulation, taken from a patient who received antiretroviral therapy. The receptors originated from an adult woman with HIV who was CMV-seropositive. The CDR3 runs from the conserved cysteine through the conserved F or W. Each record gives: D gene, J gene, clone size, V gene, CDR3 protein, CDR3 DNA. A D gene is named only where the DNA matches it firmly. Part of the rows lack a size; the others show once, few, many or a class for expanded clones.

d_gene: -; j_gene: TRBJ1-1; abundance: -; v_gene: TRBV6-2/TRBV6-3; CDR3aa: CASGQGGRPEAFF; CDR3nt: TGTGCCAGCGGCCAGGGTGGCCGGCCTGAAGCTTTCTTT
d_gene: -; j_gene: TRBJ1-4; abundance: -; v_gene: TRBV6-2/TRBV6-3; CDR3aa: CASSYGPSLEKLFF; CDR3nt: TGTGCCAGCAGTTACGGCCCCTCACTTGAAAAACTGTTTTTT
d_gene: TRBD1; j_gene: TRBJ1-2; abundance: -; v_gene: TRBV9; CDR3aa: CASSVEPGTGHYYGYTF; CDR3nt: TGTGCCAGCAGCGTCGAACCCGGGACAGGGCACTACTATGGCTACACCTTC
d_gene: TRBD1; j_gene: TRBJ1-2; abundance: -; v_gene: TRBV6-1; CDR3aa: CASRDRVYGYTF; CDR3nt: TGTGCCAGCAGGGACAGGGTCTATGGCTACACCTTC
d_gene: -; j_gene: TRBJ2-5; abundance: large; v_gene: TRBV2; CDR3aa: CASTVDQRETQYF; CDR3nt: TGTGCCAGCACCGTGGATCAGCGCGAGACCCAGTACTTC
d_gene: -; j_gene: TRBJ2-5; abundance: -; v_gene: TRBV21-1; CDR3aa: CASSKAAAFRETQYF; CDR3nt: TGTGCCAGCAGCAAAGCGGCCGCGTTCAGGGAGACCCAGTACTTC
d_gene: -; j_gene: TRBJ2-7; abundance: -; v_gene: TRBV27; CDR3aa: CASSSPPYEQYF; CDR3nt: TGTGCCAGCAGTTCTCCCCCCTACGAGCAGTACTTC
d_gene: -; j_gene: TRBJ2-3; abundance: -; v_gene: TRBV10-1; CDR3aa: CASSERQRNTDTQYF; CDR3nt: TGCGCCAGCAGTGAACGGCAGAGGAACACAGATACGCAGTATTTT
d_gene: TRBD1; j_gene: TRBJ1-1; abundance: -; v_gene: TRBV6-5; CDR3aa: CASSSDRADTEAFF; CDR3nt: TGTGCCAGCAGCTCGGACAGGGCTGACACTGAAGCTTTCTTT
d_gene: TRBD1; j_gene: TRBJ2-1; abundance: -; v_gene: TRBV6-5; CDR3aa: CASRLDRVKRNEQFF; CDR3nt: TGTGCCAGCAGACTCGACAGGGTGAAGAGGAATGAGCAGTTCTTC
d_gene: TRBD1; j_gene: TRBJ1-1; abundance: -; v_gene: TRBV13; CDR3aa: CASTLRDRGRTRAAFF; CDR3nt: TGTGCCAGCACCCTCCGGGACAGGGGCCGCACCAGGGCAGCTTTCTTT
d_gene: -; j_gene: TRBJ2-5; abundance: -; v_gene: TRBV6-1; CDR3aa: CASSEGLGGVGLKETQYF; CDR3nt: TGTGCCAGCAGTGAAGGGCTTGGAGGGGTCGGGTTAAAAGAGACCCAGTACTTC
d_gene: TRBD2; j_gene: TRBJ2-1; abundance: -; v_gene: TRBV11-3; CDR3aa: CASSLAPGGYNEQFF; CDR3nt: TGTGCCAGCAGCTTAGCCCCGGGAGGGTACAATGAGCAGTTCTTC
d_gene: -; j_gene: TRBJ2-1; abundance: -; v_gene: TRBV28; CDR3aa: CASSVPGQSYNEQFF; CDR3nt: TGTGCCAGCAGCGTACCGGGACAATCCTACAATGAGCAGTTCTTC
d_gene: -; j_gene: TRBJ2-3; abundance: -; v_gene: TRBV3-1/TRBV3-2; CDR3aa: CASSQETGGYTDTQYF; CDR3nt: TGTGCCAGCAGCCAAGAAACGGGGGGCTACACAGATACGCAGTATTTT
d_gene: TRBD1; j_gene: TRBJ2-7; abundance: few; v_gene: TRBV27; CDR3aa: CATSPVRDRGHEQYF; CDR3nt: TGTGCCACCTCCCCTGTAAGGGACAGGGGTCACGAGCAGTACTTC
d_gene: -; j_gene: TRBJ2-5; abundance: -; v_gene: TRBV7-2; CDR3aa: CASSLVSRRETQYF; CDR3nt: TGTGCCAGCAGCTTAGTGTCCAGGAGGGAGACCCAGTACTTC
d_gene: TRBD1; j_gene: TRBJ1-4; abundance: -; v_gene: TRBV7-9; CDR3aa: CASSPRQGEREKLFF; CDR3nt: TGTGCCAGCAGCCCCCGCCAGGGGGAGCGTGAAAAACTGTTTTTT
d_gene: TRBD2; j_gene: TRBJ2-1; abundance: few; v_gene: TRBV2; CDR3aa: CASSALAGGMDEQFF; CDR3nt: TGTGCCAGCAGCGCACTAGCGGGGGGTATGGATGAGCAGTTCTTC
d_gene: -; j_gene: TRBJ2-1; abundance: -; v_gene: TRBV7-3; CDR3aa: CASSLVAVGYNEQFF; CDR3nt: TGTGCCAGCAGCTTAGTTGCCGTAGGGTACAATGAGCAGTTCTTC
d_gene: TRBD1; j_gene: TRBJ1-2; abundance: few; v_gene: TRBV7-8; CDR3aa: CASSSGQLYGYTF; CDR3nt: TGTGCCAGCAGCTCGGGACAGCTCTATGGCTACACCTTC
d_gene: TRBD2; j_gene: TRBJ2-1; abundance: -; v_gene: TRBV7-3; CDR3aa: CASSSAGGGKNEQFF; CDR3nt: TGTGCCAGCAGCTCTGCGGGAGGGGGGAAGAATGAGCAGTTCTTC